The next 12 T cell receptor beta chains were all read from a single sample in a study of blood T cells in healthy people across ages. Alongside a J-beta primer mix, a sample-barcoded 5' primer served in a second PCR lasting about 7 to 12 cycles. TCRdb reprocessed the 5' RACE reads with MiXCR, giving one entry per CDR3 protein. The repertoire holds 650,000 to 800,000 distinct CDR3 sequences, with around 43% as singletons. Sequencing input: blood. Receptors originate from a man aged 60 to 69 in good health.

This clonotype was recorded a few times. The chain links TRBV7-2 to TRBJ2-7; TRBD2 is a possible D gene (6 bases). Trimming shortened V by 5 bases and J by 5 bases, and 10 bases separated the two germline ends. The CDR3 totals 12 residues. The germline V gene has CDR1 SGHTA and CDR2 FQGNSA. CDR3 protein: CASSRGGNEQYF. The CDR3 DNA sequence: TGTGCCAGCAGCCGGGGCGGGAACGAGCAGTACTTC.

The V gene is TRBV7-2, the J gene TRBJ2-3, with 11 positions matching TRBD1. The CDR3 totals 17 residues. CDR1 is SGHTA and CDR2 is FQGNSA in the germline V gene. J was trimmed by 5 bases and V by 2 bases; bases with no gene match: 9. The CDR3 region is CASSLLPGTGGRDTQYF. Written as DNA, the CDR3 is TGTGCCAGCAGCTTACTCCCCGGGACAGGGGGAAGAGATACGCAGTATTTT.

This chain joins TRBV21-1 and TRBJ2-5; the D call TRBD2 from the table was never checked on the DNA. TRBV21-1 is termed a pseudogene. CDR3 length equals 12 residues. CDR3 bases: TGTGCCGTGTCTAGCGTACAAGAGACCCAGTACTTC. This encodes CAVSSVQETQYF.

This clonotype came up a few times. The rearrangement links TRBV7-2 to TRBJ1-6; no definite D call. The CDR3 consists of 11 residues. Trimming took off 2 bases at V and 15 bases at J, with 8 bases between the two ends. CDR1 and CDR2 from the germline V gene are SGHTA and FQGNSA. The CDR3 region has the DNA TGTGCCAGCAGCTTAAGCGGGGTCCTCCACTTT. Its translation: CASSLSGVLHF.

The gene calls are TRBV6-5 and TRBJ2-7; perhaps TRBD2 as D (6 bases). Per the germline V gene, CDR1 is MNHEY and CDR2 is SVGAGI. The germline V and J ends were trimmed by 0 bases and 3 bases, with 12 bases remaining between them. CDR3 length equals 15 residues. The CDR3 protein is CASSYSLRGIYEQYF. The CDR3, as DNA: TGTGCCAGCAGTTACTCGCTCCGGGGGATCTACGAGCAGTACTTC.

This chain links TRBV18 with TRBJ2-7; TRBD1 agrees at 9 bases. Germline trimming cut 8 bases from V and 7 bases from J; bases unmatched to any gene: 12. The CDR3 is 14 amino acids. Germline V gene data show CDR1 as KGHSH and CDR2 as LQKENI. This CDR3 reads CASLSGTGNNEQYF. As DNA, the CDR3 is TGTGCCAGCCTATCCGGGACAGGGAACAATGAGCAGTACTTC.

This chain links TRBV7-2 with TRBJ2-3; tentatively, D is TRBD1 (6 bases). The CDR3 has 17 amino acids. V lost 3 bases and J lost 0, with 16 bases in between. Looked up from germline, CDR1 is SGHTA and CDR2 is FQGNSA. Here the CDR3 DNA reads TGTGCCAGCAGCTTCCCCGGACAGACCTCTAGCACAGATACGCAGTATTTT. Protein: CASSFPGQTSSTDTQYF.

The V gene is TRBV13, the J gene TRBJ1-6; D uncertain. From germline, CDR1 is PRHDT and CDR2 FYEKMQ (reference sequence). The CDR3 is made up of 14 amino acids. V gave up 0 bases and J gave up 7 bases, with 7 bases separating them. The CDR3 DNA follows: TGTGCCAGCAGCTTAGGGACAATCAATTCACCCCTCCACTTT. Its protein product is CASSLGTINSPLHF. Using reference TRBV13 and TRBJ1-6 for the parts outside the CDR3, the full variable domain is AAGVIQSPRHLIKEKRETATLKCYPIPRHDTVYWYQQGPGQDPQFLISFYEKMQSDKGSIPDRFSAQQFSDYHSELNMSSLELGDSALYFCASSLGTINSPLHFGNGTRLTVT.

This clonotype turned up a few times. CDR3 amino acids: CASKTGGVFGANVLTF. The CDR3 DNA is TGTGCCAGCAAGACAGGGGGCGTCTTTGGGGCCAACGTCCTGACTTTC. J is TRBJ2-6 and V is TRBV2; 10 nucleotides match TRBD1. Trimming cost V 7 bases and J 3 bases; bases outside gene matches: 6. Germline V lookup: CDR1 SNHLY, CDR2 FYNNEI. The CDR3 totals 16 residues.

This clonotype has more than one count but fewer than ten. J is TRBJ2-1 and V is TRBV29-1; weak D call: TRBD1 (6 bases). Trimming cost V 5 bases and J 4 bases, with 15 bases left between them. This CDR3 has 14 residues. The germline gives CDR1 SQVTM, CDR2 ANQGSEA. The CDR3 loop is CSVIGLQGYNEQFF. CDR3 DNA sequence: TGCAGCGTTATCGGCCTACAGGGTTACAATGAGCAGTTCTTC.

The chain couples TRBV7-2 to TRBJ2-7; D gene unclear. CDR1 and CDR2 (germline): SGHTA, FQGNSA. The CDR3 is made up of 15 amino acids. Deletions cut 2 bases from V and 0 bases from J, with 11 bases between. CDR3 amino acids: CASSLSDTVSYEQYF. CDR3 coding DNA: TGTGCCAGCAGCTTAAGTGATACAGTCTCCTACGAGCAGTACTTC.

There are a few counts of this clonotype. At one of its ends the junction is not consistent with the germline gene, which may arise from a read error. J is TRBJ1-6 and V is TRBV20-1; 9 nucleotides line up with TRBD1. Germline lookup yields CDR1 DFQATT and CDR2 SNEGSKA (reference sequence). The CDR3 loop spans 17 amino acids. This chain's CDR3 is CSPRSQDRGDDHSPLHF. CDR3 nucleotide sequence: TGCAGTCCTAGATCCCAAGACAGGGGGGACGATCATTCACCCCTCCACTTT.